Listed below are T cell receptor beta chains from one sample, sequenced in a study of blood T cell repertoires in COVID-19. Some clones are missing from TCRdb's copy, which holds only in-frame ones; the method was immunoSEQ multiplex PCR. Among about 220,000 clones listed, 83% were seen once. The sequencing sample was made of PBMCs or T cells enriched from blood (not recorded which). These receptors were taken from a woman aged 40-49 years who had been exposed to COVID-19. The CDR3 runs from the conserved cysteine through the conserved F or W. The D gene is left open where the match is weak. The size of a clone is reported for some rows only, either as once, few or many, or as a class for expanded clones.

>NA|TRBV6-1|TRBJ1-2|NA
CASSVIGGADARYGYTF
TGTGCCAGCAGTGTAATAGGCGGGGCAGACGCGCGCTATGGCTACACCTTC
>once|TRBV5-1|TRBJ2-1|TRBD2
CASSLVVGGGATDEQFF
TGCGCCAGCAGCTTGGTCGTTGGCGGGGGGGCTACCGATGAGCAGTTCTTC
>NA|TRBV7-8|TRBJ1-6|NA
CASSLARIDRKISPLHF
TGTGCCAGCAGCTTGGCCCGTATCGACAGGAAAATTTCACCCCTCCACTTT
>NA|TRBV5-4|TRBJ2-7|NA
CASSLEAGPSYEQYF
TGTGCCAGCAGCTTGGAGGCAGGGCCATCCTACGAGCAGTACTTC
>NA|TRBV3-1/TRBV3-2|TRBJ1-2|TRBD1
CASSRGQGARAAYGYTF
TGTGCCAGCAGCCGAGGACAGGGGGCGAGGGCGGCCTATGGCTACACCTTC
>NA|TRBV28|TRBJ2-5|TRBD1
CASSRPEGTGERGTQYF
TGTGCCAGCAGCCGTCCCGAAGGGACAGGGGAGCGGGGGACCCAGTACTTC
>NA|TRBV6-5|TRBJ1-4|TRBD1
CASSSTGDAQNEKLFF
TGTGCCAGCAGTTCCACAGGGGACGCTCAAAATGAAAAACTGTTTTTT
>once|TRBV4-2|TRBJ2-5|TRBD2
CASSQVAGKETQYF
TGTGCCAGCAGCCAGGTAGCGGGGAAAGAGACCCAGTACTTC
>NA|TRBV7-2|TRBJ1-1|NA
CASSILNTEAFF
TGTGCCAGCAGCATATTAAACACTGAAGCTTTCTTT
>NA|TRBV19|TRBJ1-1|TRBD1
CASSMVWRTGNTEAFF
TGTGCCAGTAGTATGGTTTGGCGGACAGGGAATACTGAAGCTTTCTTT
>NA|TRBV19|TRBJ1-5|NA
CASSPAPSGNQPQHF
TGTGCCAGTAGCCCAGCCCCTAGCGGCAATCAGCCCCAGCATTTT
>NA|TRBV27|TRBJ1-5|NA
CASSSQGTLNQPQHF
TGTGCCAGCAGTTCGCAGGGAACCCTCAATCAGCCCCAGCATTTT
>NA|TRBV27|TRBJ2-3|NA
CASSLLNRVSTDTQYF
TGTGCCAGCAGTTTATTGAACAGGGTTTCCACAGATACGCAGTATTTT
>NA|TRBV6-5|TRBJ1-2|NA
CASSLGQRNYGYTF
TGTGCCAGCAGTCTAGGACAGCGAAACTATGGCTACACCTTC
>NA|TRBV11-2|TRBJ2-5|TRBD2
CASSLGTSGVQETQYF
TGTGCCAGCAGCCTCGGGACTAGCGGGGTCCAAGAGACCCAGTACTTC
>NA|TRBV29-1|TRBJ2-3|TRBD1
CSVRDRGPDTQYF
TGCAGCGTCCGGGACAGGGGGCCAGATACGCAGTATTTT
>once|TRBV10-3|TRBJ1-5|TRBD1
CAISEWGQGGQPQHF
TGTGCCATCAGTGAGTGGGGACAGGGCGGGCAGCCCCAGCATTTT
>NA|TRBV27|TRBJ1-4|NA
CASSQSRDSTNEKLFF
TGTGCCAGCAGCCAATCCCGGGATTCAACTAATGAAAAACTGTTTTTT
>NA|TRBV11-3|TRBJ2-7|NA
CASSWSGTSEQYF
TGTGCCAGCAGCTGGTCGGGGACATCCGAGCAGTACTTC
>few|TRBV6-5|TRBJ1-1|TRBD1
CASRTGTGYTEAFF
TGTGCCAGCAGGACCGGGACAGGGTACACTGAAGCTTTCTTT
>few|TRBV3-1/TRBV3-2|TRBJ1-5|TRBD1
CASSQDGQGEQPQHF
TGTGCCAGCAGCCAAGACGGACAGGGTGAGCAGCCCCAGCATTTT
>NA|TRBV7-8|TRBJ1-6|NA
CASRETDSPLHF
TGTGCCAGCAGAGAAACAGATTCACCCCTCCACTTT
>NA|TRBV7-8|TRBJ2-3|NA
CASSHPYRRGATDTQYF
TGTGCCAGCAGCCACCCCTATCGCAGGGGAGCCACAGATACGCAGTATTTT
>once|TRBV6-5|TRBJ2-2|TRBD2
CASKTTGTSTGELFF
TGTGCCAGCAAAACCACCGGGACTAGCACCGGGGAGCTGTTTTTT
>NA|TRBV27|TRBJ2-1|TRBD2
CASSSVGTSPYNEQFF
TGTGCCAGCAGTTCCGTCGGGACTAGCCCCTACAATGAGCAGTTCTTC
>NA|TRBV4-2|TRBJ2-2|NA
CASSVQAGGNTGELFF
TGTGCCAGCAGCGTCCAGGCCGGGGGGAACACCGGGGAGCTGTTTTTT
>few|TRBV9|TRBJ1-5|NA
CASSVTGGNQPQHF
TGTGCCAGCAGCGTCACCGGAGGCAATCAGCCCCAGCATTTT
>NA|TRBV5-1|TRBJ1-2|NA
CASSVTPFAWKEHRGSDGYTF
TGCGCCAGCAGCGTTACTCCTTTCGCCTGGAAGGAACATCGGGGTTCCGATGGCTACACCTTC
>NA|TRBV5-6|TRBJ1-5|TRBD1
CASSLADRSDSNQPQHF
TGTGCCAGCAGCTTGGCGGACAGGTCGGATAGCAATCAGCCCCAGCATTTT
>NA|TRBV18|TRBJ1-1|TRBD1
CASSPLQGWDTEAFF
TGTGCCAGCTCACCGCTACAGGGGTGGGACACTGAAGCTTTCTTT
>many|TRBV7-9|TRBJ1-3|NA
CASSRPGFNSGNTIYF
TGTGCCAGCAGCCGTCCAGGGTTCAACTCTGGAAACACCATATATTTT
>few|TRBV4-1|TRBJ2-1|TRBD2
CASSHLTSGGQNEQFF
TGCGCCAGCAGCCACCTCACTAGCGGGGGCCAAAATGAGCAGTTCTTC
>once|TRBV13|TRBJ1-3|NA
CASSLDSSSGNTIYF
TGTGCCAGCAGCCTGGACTCCTCCTCTGGAAACACCATATATTTT
>NA|TRBV4-1|TRBJ2-2|NA
CASSHKGTGELFF
TGCGCCAGCAGCCATAAGGGGACCGGGGAGCTGTTTTTT
>NA|TRBV2|TRBJ2-1|NA
CASRAWSGGRVTDEQFF
TGTGCCAGCCGTGCGTGGTCTGGGGGCAGGGTTACCGATGAGCAGTTCTTC
>NA|TRBV2|TRBJ2-7|TRBD1
CASGEDRGRQYF
TGTGCCAGCGGAGAGGACAGGGGGCGGCAGTACTTC
>once|TRBV19|TRBJ2-3|TRBD2
CASALGTSGYTDTQYF
TGTGCCAGTGCCTTGGGGACTAGCGGATACACAGATACGCAGTATTTT
>NA|TRBV7-6|TRBJ1-2|NA
CASSLGTESGYTF
TGTGCCAGCAGCTTAGGAACAGAGAGTGGCTACACCTTC
>NA|TRBV5-1|TRBJ1-2|NA
CASSLSGRSYGYTF
TGCGCCAGCAGCTTGTCTGGGAGATCCTATGGCTACACCTTC
>few|TRBV7-6|TRBJ2-2|TRBD2
CASSLGAGDAYTGELFF
TGTGCCAGCAGCTTAGGAGCGGGGGACGCCTACACCGGGGAGCTGTTTTTT
>NA|TRBV21-1|TRBJ1-5|NA
CASSKEVLWGYSNQPQHF
TGTGCCAGCAGCAAAGAAGTGCTCTGGGGCTATAGCAATCAGCCCCAGCATTTT
>NA|TRBV30|TRBJ1-4|NA
CAWSVASLNEKLFF
TGTGCCTGGAGTGTAGCTAGTCTTAATGAAAAACTGTTTTTT
>NA|TRBV19|TRBJ1-1|NA
CASNFRGEAFF
TGTGCCAGTAATTTCCGGGGTGAAGCTTTCTTT
>NA|TRBV18|TRBJ2-7|TRBD2
CASSPGSGGESYEQYF
TGTGCCAGCTCACCGGGGAGCGGGGGGGAGTCCTACGAGCAGTACTTC
>NA|TRBV3-1/TRBV3-2|TRBJ1-1|NA
CASSPAGSGGGTEAFF
TGTGCCAGCAGCCCCGCAGGATCCGGGGGAGGGACTGAAGCTTTCTTT